This record covers a single T cell receptor beta chain. The antigen remains unidentified. This sample stems from a study of cytomegalovirus exposure and HLA in healthy donors. Findings of the study overall: Listed as cytomegalovirus-associated were 170 or so TCR beta chains. Reports described diagnosis of cytomegalovirus status by the classifier as highly specific and sensitive. Rare sequences made up most TCRs, while some public TCRs were found in many donors.

Sequenced by immunoSEQ multiplex PCR; TCRdb stores in-frame clones only, minus some. The sample has 200,000 to 300,000 clones, approximately 87% seen once. Germline CDR1 is MNHEY and CDR2 is SMNVEV (reference sequence). The CDR3 has 14 amino acids. Germline trimming cut 6 bases from V and 3 bases from J; bases unmatched to any gene: 8. The sample was PBMCs. This chain links TRBV27 with TRBJ2-7; TRBD2 matches 7 bases. The TCR was taken from a man between 18 and 29 years old in good health and CMV-seronegative. This chain's CDR3 is CASSLGPGGYEQYF. For the CDR3, the DNA is TGTGCCAGCAGCTTAGGCCCGGGGGGCTACGAGCAGTACTTC.